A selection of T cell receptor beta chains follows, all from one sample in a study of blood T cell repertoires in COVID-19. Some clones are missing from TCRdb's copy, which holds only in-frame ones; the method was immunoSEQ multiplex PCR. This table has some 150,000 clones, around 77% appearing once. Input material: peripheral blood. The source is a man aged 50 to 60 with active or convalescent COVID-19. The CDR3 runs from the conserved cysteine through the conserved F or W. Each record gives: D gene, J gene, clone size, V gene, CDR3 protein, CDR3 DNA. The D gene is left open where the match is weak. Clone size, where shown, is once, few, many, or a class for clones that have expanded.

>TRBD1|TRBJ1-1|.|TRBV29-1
CSVGQGPEAFF
TGCAGCGTTGGACAGGGACCTGAAGCTTTCTTT
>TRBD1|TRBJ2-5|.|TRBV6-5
CASNLQGWETQYF
TGTGCCAGCAACCTACAGGGGTGGGAGACCCAGTACTTC
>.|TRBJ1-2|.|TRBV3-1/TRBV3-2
CASSQEGRGAPYGYTF
TGTGCCAGCAGCCAAGAAGGCCGGGGGGCCCCCTATGGCTACACCTTC
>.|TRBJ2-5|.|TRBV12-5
CASGLSEGGETQYF
TGTGCTAGTGGTTTGTCCGAGGGAGGCGAGACCCAGTACTTC
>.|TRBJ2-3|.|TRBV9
CASSVVVSSDTQYF
TGTGCCAGCAGCGTAGTTGTTTCCTCAGATACGCAGTATTTT
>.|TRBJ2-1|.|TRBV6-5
CASRAASGINNEQFF
TGTGCCAGCAGGGCTGCGTCGGGGATAAACAATGAGCAGTTCTTC
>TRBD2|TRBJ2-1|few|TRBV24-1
CATSETSGEQFF
TGTGCCACCAGTGAAACTAGCGGAGAGCAGTTCTTC
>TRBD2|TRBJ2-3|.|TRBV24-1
CATSDPGLAGSTDTQYF
TGTGCCACCAGTGATCCCGGACTAGCGGGAAGCACAGATACGCAGTATTTT
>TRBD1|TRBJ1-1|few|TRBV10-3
CAISDPGQANTEAFF
TGTGCCATCAGTGACCCTGGACAGGCGAACACTGAAGCTTTCTTT
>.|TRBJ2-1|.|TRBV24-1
CATSDGGGSYNEQFF
TGTGCCACCAGTGATGGGGGAGGCTCCTACAATGAGCAGTTCTTC
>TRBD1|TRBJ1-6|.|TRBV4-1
CASSQGGQGGSPLHF
TGCGCCAGCAGCCAAGGGGGACAGGGAGGATCACCCCTCCACTTT
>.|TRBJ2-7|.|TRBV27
CASSPLRREYYCEQYF
TGTGCCAGCAGCCCCCTTCGACGGGAGTATTATTGCGAGCAGTACTTC
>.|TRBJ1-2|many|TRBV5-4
CASSLEGDYGYTF
TGTGCCAGCAGCTTGGAAGGGGACTATGGCTACACCTTC
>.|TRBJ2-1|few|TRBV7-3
CASSPLFSYEQFF
TGTGCCAGCAGCCCCCTGTTTTCCTATGAGCAGTTCTTC
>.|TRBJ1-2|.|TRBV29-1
CSVEDVERGARGYGYTF
TGCAGCGTTGAAGATGTGGAGCGGGGGGCGCGCGGCTATGGCTACACCTTC
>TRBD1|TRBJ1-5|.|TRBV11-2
CASSATGINQPQHF
TGTGCCAGCAGCGCGACAGGGATAAATCAGCCCCAGCATTTT
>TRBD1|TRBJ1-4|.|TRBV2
CASSTGVEKLFF
TGTGCCAGCAGTACAGGGGTTGAAAAACTGTTTTTT
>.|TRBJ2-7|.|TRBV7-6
CASTPRGPEAGEQYF
TGTGCCAGCACCCCACGGGGACCGGAGGCGGGGGAGCAGTACTTC
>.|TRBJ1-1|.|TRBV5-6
CASSFGHTNTEAFF
TGTGCCAGCAGCTTCGGACACACGAACACTGAAGCTTTCTTT
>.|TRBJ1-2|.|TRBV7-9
CASSLGLTASAYGYTF
TGTGCCAGCAGCTTAGGTTTGACAGCCTCCGCCTATGGCTACACCTTC
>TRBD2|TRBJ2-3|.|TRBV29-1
CSVGTSGRDDTQYF
TGCAGCGTTGGAACTAGCGGGAGGGACGATACGCAGTATTTT
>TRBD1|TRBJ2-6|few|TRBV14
CASSRTGGSGANVLTF
TGTGCCAGCAGCCGGACAGGGGGCTCTGGGGCCAACGTCCTGACTTTC
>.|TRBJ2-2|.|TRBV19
CASSMREPTGELFF
TGTGCCAGTAGTATGAGGGAGCCCACCGGGGAGCTGTTTTTT
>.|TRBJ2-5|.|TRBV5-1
CASNLDTVGTQYF
TGCGCCAGTAATCTCGACACGGTCGGGACCCAGTACTTC
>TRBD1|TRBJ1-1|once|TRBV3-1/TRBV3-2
CASSPQTGETEAFF
TGTGCCAGCAGCCCGCAGACAGGGGAAACTGAAGCTTTCTTT
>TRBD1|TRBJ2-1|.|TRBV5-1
CASSRTGNNEQFF
TGCGCCAGCAGCAGGACAGGGAACAATGAGCAGTTCTTC
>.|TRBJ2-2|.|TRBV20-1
CSASYQEDLNTGELFF
TGCAGTGCTAGTTACCAGGAGGACCTGAACACCGGGGAGCTGTTTTTT
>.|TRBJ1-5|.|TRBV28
CASSIVNQPQHF
TGTGCCAGCAGCATAGTAAATCAGCCCCAGCATTTT
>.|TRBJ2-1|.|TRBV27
CASSLRVRGTIIDNEQFF
TGTGCCAGCAGTTTAAGGGTTCGAGGGACAATAATCGACAATGAGCAGTTCTTC
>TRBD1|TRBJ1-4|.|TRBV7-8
CASSTIRGQGANEKLFF
TGTGCCAGCAGCACTATCCGGGGACAGGGTGCTAATGAAAAACTGTTTTTT
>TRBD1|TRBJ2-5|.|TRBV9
CASSHRPGTGVGETQYF
TGTGCCAGCAGCCACCGCCCCGGGACAGGGGTGGGGGAGACCCAGTACTTC
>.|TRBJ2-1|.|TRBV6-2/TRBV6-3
CASSRLANNEQFF
TGTGCCAGCAGCCGGCTAGCGAACAATGAGCAGTTCTTC
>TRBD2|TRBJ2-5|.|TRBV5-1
CASSWAGVEETQYF
TGCGCCAGCTCCTGGGCGGGAGTGGAAGAGACCCAGTACTTC
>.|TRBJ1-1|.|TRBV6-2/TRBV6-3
CASSQGPPRAEAFF
TGTGCCAGCAGTCAGGGCCCCCCCCGGGCTGAAGCTTTCTTT
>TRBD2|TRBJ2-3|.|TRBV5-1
CASSLVVAGGTDTQYF
TGCGCCAGCAGCTTGGTAGTAGCGGGGGGCACAGATACGCAGTATTTT
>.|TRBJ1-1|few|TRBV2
CASNSLRDTRSGKFF
TGTGCCAGCAATAGCCTCCGGGACACCCGTTCGGGGAAGTTCTTT
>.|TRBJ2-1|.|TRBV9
CASSPQQGGDEQFF
TGTGCCAGCAGCCCCCAACAGGGGGGGGATGAGCAGTTCTTC
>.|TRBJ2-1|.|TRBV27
CASKGMSYNEQFF
TGTGCCAGCAAGGGGATGAGCTACAATGAGCAGTTCTTC
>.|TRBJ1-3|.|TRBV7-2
CASSSSGALSGNTIYF
TGTGCCAGCAGCTCTTCAGGGGCACTCTCTGGAAACACCATATATTTT
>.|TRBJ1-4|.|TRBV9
CASSVAPDSANEKLFF
TGTGCCAGCAGCGTGGCCCCGGACAGCGCTAATGAAAAACTGTTTTTT
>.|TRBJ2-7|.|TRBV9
CASSVGGQGNEQYF
TGTGCCAGCAGCGTAGGGGGGCAGGGCAACGAGCAGTACTTC
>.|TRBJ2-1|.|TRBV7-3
CASSLSQGSHNEQFF
TGTGCCAGCAGCTTAAGTCAGGGTAGCCACAATGAGCAGTTCTTC
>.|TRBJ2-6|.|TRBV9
CASSPAEAIVLTF
TGTGCCAGCAGTCCGGCAGAGGCCATCGTCCTGACTTTC
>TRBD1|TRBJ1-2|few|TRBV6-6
CASSSRQGGWYGYTF
TGTGCCAGCAGTTCTCGACAGGGGGGGTGGTATGGCTACACCTTC
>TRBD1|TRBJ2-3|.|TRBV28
CASIRYPPDRGRGDTQYF
TGTGCCAGCATAAGGTACCCCCCGGACAGGGGGCGCGGAGATACGCAGTATTTT
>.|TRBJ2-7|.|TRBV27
CASSPYRAYEQYF
TGTGCCAGCAGTCCCTACAGGGCCTACGAGCAGTACTTC
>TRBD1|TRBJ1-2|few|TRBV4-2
CASSQVDRDGYGYTF
TGTGCCAGCAGCCAAGTCGACAGGGACGGCTATGGCTACACCTTC
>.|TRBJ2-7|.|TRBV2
CASSDRYEQYF
TGTGCCAGCAGTGACAGGTACGAGCAGTACTTC
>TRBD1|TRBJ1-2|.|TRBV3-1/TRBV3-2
CASSQVTGAFGYTF
TGTGCCAGCAGCCAAGTCACAGGGGCTTTCGGCTACACCTTC
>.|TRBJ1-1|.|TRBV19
CASSGEVMNTEAFF
TGTGCCAGTAGCGGAGAAGTAATGAACACTGAAGCTTTCTTT
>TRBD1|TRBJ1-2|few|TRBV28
CASSPGQGPRLYGYTF
TGTGCCAGCAGCCCCGGACAGGGACCCAGGTTGTATGGCTACACCTTC
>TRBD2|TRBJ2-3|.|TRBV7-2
CASSLDGRAIDTQYF
TGTGCCAGCAGCTTAGACGGGAGGGCCATAGATACGCAGTATTTT
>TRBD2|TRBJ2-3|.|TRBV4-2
CASSQETLAGDLTQYF
TGTGCCAGCAGCCAGGAAACACTAGCGGGAGATTTGACGCAGTATTTT